This TCR beta chain is drawn from a study of T-cell reconstitution after alpha-beta-depleted transplantation in children (dated by TCRdb to about 2016). A note on the overall study: Using TCR repertoire profiling, the study followed T-cell immune reconstitution in a quantitative way in children after TCRalphabeta/CD19-depleted allogeneic hematopoietic cell transplantation.

Libraries were constructed by PCR. TCRdb shows the sequencer as Illumina HiSeq 2500. Molecular barcoding was employed in the preparation of TCR libraries, with unique molecular identifiers being used to normalize TCRbeta repertoire quantification. The public sequencing data were trimmed at Q25 with fastp and processed into clonotypes with MiXCR by TCRdb, which kept only in-frame beta chains. Rows are combined by CDR3 protein, so each entry shows the most common genes and DNA. The sample yields around 420,000 distinct CDR3 sequences; roughly 16% were counted once. Jointly, the top ten make up over 25% of the sample. Overall results and qualifications from the work: The apparently early recovery of alphabetaT-cell counts about two months after transplant reportedly depended on only several hundred rapidly expanded clones that came from non-depleted graft cells. Over the following months the frequencies of hyperexpanded clones went down, and after one year T-cell counts and TCRbeta diversity were mostly credited to newly produced T cells. In some patients, the high TCRbeta diversity seen at day 60 was put down to recipient T cells and intrathymic progenitors that had survived conditioning.

The table lists this clonotype with a few counts. It lacks a known antigen. Base qualities are not recorded, but no much larger clone differs from it by a single base. This specimen's treatment or condition label, interpreted: allogeneic hematopoietic cell transplantation with graft depleted of TCRalphabeta T cells and CD19 B cells. The children who served as transplant recipients had been given grafts of TCRalphabeta/CD19-depleted allogeneic hematopoietic cells. The CDR3, from cysteine to phenylalanine, totals 14 residues. This entry keeps only the CDR3 DNA: 42 bases, framed from base 1. V and J lose 1 base and 0 bases, and a span of 9 bases separates them. The germline V gene specifies SQVTM as CDR1 and ANQGSEA as CDR2.

In this chain, TRBV29-1 is recombined with TRBJ1-2; the D gene lacks a confident call. The sample consisted of PBMCs, mostly from graft donor cells, taken 360 days after TCRalphabeta/CD19-depleted stem cell transplant. This sequence originates from a boy under two years old who had a stem cell transplant for Wiskott-Aldrich syndrome, so the T cells may come from the graft donor. The nucleotides read TGCAGCGTTGAAGGACGGACCTCTAACTATGGCTACACCTTC. This encodes CSVEGRTSNYGYTF. The full variable domain, completed from the reference TRBV29-1 and TRBJ1-2 proteins outside the CDR3, reads SAVISQKPSRDICQRGTSLTIQCQVDSQVTMMFWYRQQPGQSLTLIATANQGSEATYESGFVIDKFPISRPNLTFSTLTVSNMSPEDSSIYLCSVEGRTSNYGYTFGSGTRLTVV.